This T cell receptor beta chain came from a study of blood T cell repertoires in COVID-19. Study as a whole: COVID-19 samples from acute and convalescent phases originated in the United States, Italy and Spain. In each case, the material was cDNA or gDNA derived from T cells, B-cell-depleted T cells, or PBMCs.

How the authors handled the data: The assay estimated nucleated cells by amplifying reference gene primers. Only in-frame clones appear in the TCRdb table, and some are missing; sequencing was by immunoSEQ multiplex PCR. For V, J and clone size, that table is used; D and trimming come from the DNA. The sample has around 63,000 clones; approximately 79% are singletons. What was sequenced was peripheral blood. The sequence was collected from a woman in her 70s with acute or convalescent COVID-19.

The CDR3 DNA reads TGTGCCAGCAGCTTGTATGGCGGGGGGCGCTACGAGCAGTACTTC. Translating gives CASSLYGGGRYEQYF. The chain has TRBV5-4 and TRBJ2-7, with 8 bases matching TRBD2. This CDR3 comprises 15 residues. Germline V gene data show CDR1 as SGHNT and CDR2 as YYREEE (reference sequence). The V segment lost 1 base and the J segment 3 bases; nucleotides outside the gene matches: 6.